The T cell receptor (beta chain) described here comes from a study of PD-L1 blockade in urothelial cancer. Study context: Patients started atezolizumab in the mid-2010s, 1,200 mg intravenously every 3 weeks. Blood samples contained a median about 140,000 T cells. Points from the study as a whole: Lower pretreatment blood TCR clonality, under the median, predicted better survival, researchers reported.

Documented time point: peripheral blood 6 weeks after treatment start. The investigators introduced synthetic TCR analog templates into each PCR as spikes. Here immunoSEQ multiplex PCR was the method, and the copy in TCRdb shows in-frame clones only, minus some. Found here are 25,000 to 35,000 clones, roughly 83% of them singletons; the top ten hold about 3%. As concerns this clone: Its antigen is unknown.

This CDR3 has 17 residues. V shed 4 bases and J shed 0 bases, with 16 bases lying between them. Germline CDR1 is MNHNS and CDR2 is SASEGT. The chain is built from TRBV6-1 and TRBJ1-5; TRBD1 is a possible D gene (6 bases). This TCR was recovered from a man in his 70s with urothelial cancer. The sequences come from PBMCs, collected around atezolizumab (anti-PD-L1) treatment. DNA for the CDR3: TGTGCCAGCAGTGGCAGGGGCTCCCCCTTTAGCAATCAGCCCCAGCATTTT. Amino acid sequence: CASSGRGSPFSNQPQHF.